A selection of T cell receptor beta chains follows, all from one sample in a study of CD8+CD57+ T cells in acquired aplastic anemia. TCRdb re-called the reads with MiXCR, one entry per CDR3 protein. The data contain hundreds of thousands of distinct CDR3 sequences, 65% to 75% of them seen just once; the ten biggest clones take up under 4.5%. Sample: sorted CD4+, CD8+, or CD8+CD57+ T cells (not recorded which) from PBMCs. These receptors all come from a human donor in good health, serving as a control. Each CDR3 is given with its conserved first and last residue. D genes are given only for firm matches. Rows give clone size only sometimes, using once, few, many, or a class for an expanded clone.

TRBJ1-2 NA TRBV2 NA TGTGCCACGTCGTCGAGGACGGGAGGGGATGGCTACACCTTC CATSSRTGGDGYTF
TRBJ1-2 NA TRBV20-1 NA TGCAGTGCGCGAGGAGCCAATCTCAACTATGGCTACACCTTC CSARGANLNYGYTF
TRBJ2-3 many TRBV7-3 NA TGTGCCAGCAGCTTAAGACCAATGGGGGCGGGGGAGGTAGATACGCAGTATTTT CASSLRPMGAGEVDTQYF
TRBJ1-5 NA TRBV5-8 NA TGTGCCAGCAGCTTTCTAAATGAGCCCCAGCATTTT CASSFLNEPQHF
TRBJ2-5 NA TRBV5-4 TRBD2 TGTGCCAGCAGCTTGGGACTAGCGGGGGGACAGGGTGAGACCCAGTACTTC CASSLGLAGGQGETQYF
TRBJ1-1 NA TRBV20-1 TRBD1 TGCAGTGCTAGAGAAGACGGGACAGGGGACACTGAAGCTTTCTTT CSAREDGTGDTEAFF
TRBJ2-3 NA TRBV9 NA TGTGCCAGCAGCGTAGGGGGGGGGGGGGGGGGCTTTTCGGATACGCAGTATTTT CASSVGGGGGGFSDTQYF
TRBJ2-7 NA TRBV7-9 NA TGTGCCAGCAGCCCCGGGGGTGAGCAGTACTTC CASSPGGEQYF
TRBJ1-4 NA TRBV15 TRBD1 TGTGCCAGCAGCTTCCGACAGGGTGGTAATGAACCCCTGTTTTTT CASSFRQGGNEPLFF
TRBJ2-6 NA TRBV5-1 NA TGCGCCAGCAGCTTGGAAACAGGCCTATGCGTCCTGACTTTC CASSLETGLCVLTF
TRBJ2-7 many TRBV5-8 TRBD2 TGTGCCAGCAGCTTGGCCGGGACTAGCGGAAACGAGCAGTACTTC CASSLAGTSGNEQYF
TRBJ1-1 NA TRBV20-1 TRBD1 TGCAGTGCCCAAGGACAGGAGGTTGAAGCTTTCTTT CSAQGQEVEAFF
TRBJ1-2 NA TRBV7-4 NA TGTGCCAGCACCACCGGACTTAACTATGGCTACACCTTC CASTTGLNYGYTF
TRBJ1-2 NA TRBV9 NA TGTGCCAGCACCCGAGACAGTCGTCCCCATGGTTACACCTTC CASTRDSRPHGYTF
TRBJ1-6 NA TRBV7-7 NA TGTGCCAGTAGTACAGGACCATTAGACTCTACGCTCCACTTT CASSTGPLDSTLHF
TRBJ2-7 NA TRBV15 TRBD1 TGTGCCACCAGGAGAGGGGGCAAAGAGCCGTACTTC CATRRGGKEPYF
TRBJ1-6 many TRBV30 NA TGTGCCTGGAGTGTAATAAGCTCCTATAATTCACCCCTCCACTTT CAWSVISSYNSPLHF
TRBJ1-1 NA TRBV2 NA TGTGCCAGCAGCAAGGCGGTGCACGCTGAGGCTTTCTTT CASSKAVHAEAFF
TRBJ1-2 NA TRBV4-1 NA TGCGCCAGCAGCCAAGAAATAGCAGGGGCCGGCTATGGCTACACCTTC CASSQEIAGAGYGYTF
TRBJ1-2 NA TRBV6-1 NA TGTGCCAGCAAGGGCGGGACGAACTATGGCTACACCTTC CASKGGTNYGYTF
TRBJ2-5 NA TRBV7-3 NA TGTGCCAGCAGCTCCCAGGGCAGTAATCAGCCCCGGTACTTC CASSSQGSNQPRYF
TRBJ2-1 NA TRBV7-9 NA TGTGCCAGCATGTGGGGGGGGGCGGGGAATGAGCAGTTCTTC CASMWGGAGNEQFF
TRBJ2-5 NA TRBV10-2 NA TGCGCCAGCAGTGAAGGTGGGGGGCCGGTGACCCAGTACTTC CASSEGGGPVTQYF
TRBJ1-1 NA TRBV7-9 NA TGTGCCAACAGCGACTACACTGCGGGGGTGGCTGAAGCTTTCTTT CANSDYTAGVAEAFF
TRBJ1-3 NA TRBV19 TRBD1 TGTGCCAGTCGGGACAGGGGTTTACCTAGAAACACCATATATTTT CASRDRGLPRNTIYF
TRBJ2-6 NA TRBV2 NA TGTGCCAGTATACAGGTAGCTGGGGCCAACGTCCTGACTTTC CASIQVAGANVLTF
TRBJ1-2 many TRBV7-2 NA TGTGCCAGCAGCAGTGGCAGGGGAGTCGATGGCTACACCTTC CASSSGRGVDGYTF
TRBJ2-5 NA TRBV7-2 NA TGTGCCAGCAGCTTAGCAAGGGGGGAAAAACTGGATTTTCAGTACTTC CASSLARGEKLDFQYF
TRBJ1-1 many TRBV7-9 TRBD1 TGTGCCAGCAGCTCACACGACAGGGCGGGAGTTCGCACTGAAGCTTTCTTT CASSSHDRAGVRTEAFF
TRBJ2-7 many TRBV27 TRBD2 TGTGCCAGCAGTCCGCTAGCGGGGGGGCCGCTAGAGCAGTACTTC CASSPLAGGPLEQYF
TRBJ2-7 NA TRBV12-3/TRBV12-4 TRBD1 TGTGCTAGTAGCCTATGGCCGGGACAGGGTGGAAGGGTAGGCTACGAGCAGTACTTC CASSLWPGQGGRVGYEQYF
TRBJ2-3 NA TRBV19 TRBD2 TGTGCCAGTAGTACCCACCTCGGGGGGGCAGGAGGTACGCAGTATTTT CASSTHLGGAGGTQYF
TRBJ1-1 NA TRBV15 NA TGTGCCACCAGCAGAATGCTCGGGGGGCCCTTCTTT CATSRMLGGPFF
TRBJ2-1 many TRBV9 TRBD2 TGTGCCAGCAGCGTAGCGGTCCGGGGGGACTACAATGAGCAGTTCTTC CASSVAVRGDYNEQFF
TRBJ2-7 NA TRBV2 TRBD1 TGTGCCAGCAGCTCCTTTGGACAGGATTCCGAGCAGTACTTT CASSSFGQDSEQYF
TRBJ1-3 many TRBV6-5 TRBD1 TGTGCCAGCAGTTACTCGACAGGGGGCTCTGGAAACACCATATATTTT CASSYSTGGSGNTIYF
TRBJ1-1 NA TRBV10-3 NA TGTGCCAGCAGTAATGTGGACAATGAAGCTTTCTTT CASSNVDNEAFF
TRBJ1-5 many TRBV15 NA TGTGCCACCAGCAGAGACGGGACATGGGAGAATCAGCCCCAGCATTTT CATSRDGTWENQPQHF
TRBJ2-7 NA TRBV7-8 NA TGTGCCACCAGCAGAGACATTAGCTACGAGCAGTACTTC CATSRDISYEQYF
TRBJ2-7 NA TRBV5-5 NA TGTGCCAGCAGCTCAGCCGGGTGGGAGCAGTACTTC CASSSAGWEQYF
TRBJ2-2 NA TRBV24-1 NA TGTGCCACCAGCTATTTTGGCAGATACCCAGAGAACCTGTTTTTT CATSYFGRYPENLFF
TRBJ2-5 NA TRBV7-2 NA TGTGCCAGCAGCTTTGACAGGCAACCCACACCCCTCCACTACTTC CASSFDRQPTPLHYF
TRBJ2-1 NA TRBV7-2 NA TGTGCCAGCAGCTTAAGACAGGGAGGCAATCAGCCCCAGTTCTTC CASSLRQGGNQPQFF
TRBJ1-2 many TRBV3-1 NA TGTGCCAGCAGCCAATTAAGAAATGGCTACACCTTC CASSQLRNGYTF
TRBJ1-1 many TRBV12-5 NA TGTGCTAGTGGTGACATTGGCACTGAAGCTTTCTTT CASGDIGTEAFF
TRBJ1-1 many TRBV20-1 NA TGCAGTGCTAGAGTTGTGGGTACGAACACTGAAGCTTTCTTT CSARVVGTNTEAFF